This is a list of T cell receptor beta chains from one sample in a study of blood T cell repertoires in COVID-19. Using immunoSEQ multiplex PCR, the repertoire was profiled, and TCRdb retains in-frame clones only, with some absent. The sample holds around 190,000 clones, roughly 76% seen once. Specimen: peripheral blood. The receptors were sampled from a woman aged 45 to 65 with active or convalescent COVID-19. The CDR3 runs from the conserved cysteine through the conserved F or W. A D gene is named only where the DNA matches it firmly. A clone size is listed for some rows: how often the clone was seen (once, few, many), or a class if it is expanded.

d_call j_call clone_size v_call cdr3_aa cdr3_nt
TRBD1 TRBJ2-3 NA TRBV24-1 CATSDPIPGQGADTQYF TGTGCCACCAGTGACCCGATACCGGGACAGGGGGCAGATACGCAGTATTTT
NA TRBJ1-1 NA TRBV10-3 CAIRGGGLNTEAFF TGTGCCATCAGAGGGGGGGGCTTGAACACTGAAGCTTTCTTT
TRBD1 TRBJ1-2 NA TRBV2 CASSRDRGLYGYTF TGTGCCAGCAGCAGGGACAGGGGACTCTATGGCTACACCTTC
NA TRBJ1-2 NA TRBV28 CASSDRAANYGYTF TGTGCCAGCAGCGACAGAGCTGCTAACTATGGCTACACCTTC
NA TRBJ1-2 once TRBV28 CASSLTEDSYGYTF TGTGCCAGCAGTTTGACTGAAGACTCCTATGGCTACACCTTC
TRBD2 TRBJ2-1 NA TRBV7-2 CASSFGGAGFDEQFF TGTGCCAGCAGCTTCGGGGGGGCGGGCTTCGATGAGCAGTTCTTC
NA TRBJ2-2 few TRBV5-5 CASSLAANTGELFF TGTGCCAGCAGCTTGGCAGCGAACACCGGGGAGCTGTTTTTT
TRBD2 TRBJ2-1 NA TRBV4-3 CASSQGGLAGGGGNEQFF TGCGCCAGCAGCCAGGGGGGACTAGCGGGAGGAGGGGGCAATGAGCAGTTCTTC
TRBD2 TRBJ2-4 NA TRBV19 CASSVGLAGVGKNIQYF TGTGCCAGTAGTGTGGGACTAGCGGGAGTCGGCAAAAACATTCAGTACTTC
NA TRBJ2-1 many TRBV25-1 CASSEVPGSRAYNEQFF TGTGCCAGCAGTGAAGTCCCGGGGAGTCGTGCCTACAATGAGCAGTTCTTC
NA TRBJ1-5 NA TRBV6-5 CASRPDSYQPQHF TGTGCCAGCAGGCCGGACAGCTATCAGCCCCAGCATTTT
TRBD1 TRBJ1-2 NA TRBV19 CASSDRRGDSYGYTF TGTGCCAGTAGCGACCGGAGAGGGGACAGCTATGGCTACACCTTC
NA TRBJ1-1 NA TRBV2 CASSVNSGAEAFF TGTGCCAGCAGTGTTAACTCCGGGGCTGAAGCTTTCTTT
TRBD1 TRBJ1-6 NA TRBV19 CASSIDRIGTVNSPLHF TGTGCCAGTAGTATAGATCGGATAGGGACAGTCAATTCACCCCTCCACTTT
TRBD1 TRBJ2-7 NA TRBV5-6 CASSPDRGQGEQYF TGTGCCAGCAGCCCCGACAGGGGGCAAGGCGAGCAGTACTTC
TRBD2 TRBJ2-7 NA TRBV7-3 CASSPGRDNEQYF TGTGCCAGCAGTCCAGGGAGGGATAATGAGCAGTACTTC
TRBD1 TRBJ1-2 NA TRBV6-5 CASTTGGANYGYTF TGTGCCAGCACCACAGGGGGAGCTAACTATGGCTACACCTTC
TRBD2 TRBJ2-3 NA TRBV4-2 CASSPSGTSPRDTQYF TGTGCCAGCAGCCCCTCTGGGACTAGCCCGAGAGATACGCAGTATTTT